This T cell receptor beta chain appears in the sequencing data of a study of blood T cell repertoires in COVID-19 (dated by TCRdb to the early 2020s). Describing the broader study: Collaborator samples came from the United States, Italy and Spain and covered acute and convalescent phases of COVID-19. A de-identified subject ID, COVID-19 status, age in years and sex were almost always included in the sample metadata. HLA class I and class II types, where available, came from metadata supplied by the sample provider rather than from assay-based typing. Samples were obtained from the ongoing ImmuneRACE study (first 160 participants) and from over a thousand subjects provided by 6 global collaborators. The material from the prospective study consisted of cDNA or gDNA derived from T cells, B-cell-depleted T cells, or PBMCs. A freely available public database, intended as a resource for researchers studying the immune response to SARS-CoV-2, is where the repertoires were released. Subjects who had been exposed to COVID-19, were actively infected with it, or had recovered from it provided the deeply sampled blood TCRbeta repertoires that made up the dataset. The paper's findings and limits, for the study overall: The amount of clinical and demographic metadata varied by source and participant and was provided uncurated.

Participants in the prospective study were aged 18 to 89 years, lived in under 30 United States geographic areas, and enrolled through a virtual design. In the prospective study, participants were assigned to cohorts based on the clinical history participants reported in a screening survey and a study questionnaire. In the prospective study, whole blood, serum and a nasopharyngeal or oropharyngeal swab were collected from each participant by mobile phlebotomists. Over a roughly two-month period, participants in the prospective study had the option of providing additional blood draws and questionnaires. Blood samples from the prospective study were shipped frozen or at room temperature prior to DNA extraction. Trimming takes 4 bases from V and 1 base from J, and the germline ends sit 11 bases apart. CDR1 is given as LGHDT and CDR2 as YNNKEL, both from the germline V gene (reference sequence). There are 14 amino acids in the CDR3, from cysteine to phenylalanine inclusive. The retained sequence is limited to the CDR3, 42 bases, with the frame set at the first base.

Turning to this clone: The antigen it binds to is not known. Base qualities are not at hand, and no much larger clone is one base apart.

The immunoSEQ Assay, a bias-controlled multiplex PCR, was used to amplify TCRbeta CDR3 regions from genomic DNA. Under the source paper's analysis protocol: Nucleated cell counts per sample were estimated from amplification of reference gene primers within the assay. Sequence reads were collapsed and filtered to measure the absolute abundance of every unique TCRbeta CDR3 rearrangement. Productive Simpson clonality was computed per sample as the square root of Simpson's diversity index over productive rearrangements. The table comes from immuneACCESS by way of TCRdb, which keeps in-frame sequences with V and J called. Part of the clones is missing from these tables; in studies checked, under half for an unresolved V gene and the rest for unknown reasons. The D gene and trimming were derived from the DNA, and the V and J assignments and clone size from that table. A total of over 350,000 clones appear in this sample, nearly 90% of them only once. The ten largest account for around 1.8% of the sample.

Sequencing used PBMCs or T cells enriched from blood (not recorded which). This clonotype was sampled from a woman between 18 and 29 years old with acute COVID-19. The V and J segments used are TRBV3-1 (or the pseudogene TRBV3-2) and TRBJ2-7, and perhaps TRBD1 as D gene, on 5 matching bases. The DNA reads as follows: TGTGCCAGCAGCCCGACAGTCACATCCTACGAGCAGTACTTC. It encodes CASSPTVTSYEQYF.